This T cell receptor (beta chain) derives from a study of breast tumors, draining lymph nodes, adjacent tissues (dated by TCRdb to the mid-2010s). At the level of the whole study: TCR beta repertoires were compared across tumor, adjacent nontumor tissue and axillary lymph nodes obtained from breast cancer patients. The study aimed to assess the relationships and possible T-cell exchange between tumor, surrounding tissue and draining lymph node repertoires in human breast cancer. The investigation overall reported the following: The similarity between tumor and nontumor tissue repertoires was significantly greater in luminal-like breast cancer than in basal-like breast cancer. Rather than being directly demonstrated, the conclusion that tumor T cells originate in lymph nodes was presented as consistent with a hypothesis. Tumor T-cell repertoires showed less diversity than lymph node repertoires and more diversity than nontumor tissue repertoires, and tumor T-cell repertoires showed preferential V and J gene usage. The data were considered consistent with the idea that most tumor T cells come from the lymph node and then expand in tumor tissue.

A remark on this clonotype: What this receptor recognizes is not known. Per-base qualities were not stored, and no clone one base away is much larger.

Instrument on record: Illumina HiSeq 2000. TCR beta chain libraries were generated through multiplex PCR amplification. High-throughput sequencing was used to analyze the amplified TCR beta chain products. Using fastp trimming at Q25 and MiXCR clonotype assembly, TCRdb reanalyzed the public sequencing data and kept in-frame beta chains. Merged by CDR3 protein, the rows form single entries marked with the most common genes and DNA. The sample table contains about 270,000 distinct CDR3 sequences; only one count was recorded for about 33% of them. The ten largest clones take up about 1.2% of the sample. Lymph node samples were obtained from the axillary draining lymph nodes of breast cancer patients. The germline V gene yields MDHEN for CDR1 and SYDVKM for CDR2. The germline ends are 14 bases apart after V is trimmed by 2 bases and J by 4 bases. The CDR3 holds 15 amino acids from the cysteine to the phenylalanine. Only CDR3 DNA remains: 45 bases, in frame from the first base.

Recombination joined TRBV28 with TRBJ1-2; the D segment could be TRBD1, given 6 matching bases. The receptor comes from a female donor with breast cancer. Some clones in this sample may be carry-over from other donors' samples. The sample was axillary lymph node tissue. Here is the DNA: TGTGCCAGCAGTTTACAACAGGGTTACGGCTATGGCTACACCTTC. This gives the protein CASSLQQGYGYGYTF.